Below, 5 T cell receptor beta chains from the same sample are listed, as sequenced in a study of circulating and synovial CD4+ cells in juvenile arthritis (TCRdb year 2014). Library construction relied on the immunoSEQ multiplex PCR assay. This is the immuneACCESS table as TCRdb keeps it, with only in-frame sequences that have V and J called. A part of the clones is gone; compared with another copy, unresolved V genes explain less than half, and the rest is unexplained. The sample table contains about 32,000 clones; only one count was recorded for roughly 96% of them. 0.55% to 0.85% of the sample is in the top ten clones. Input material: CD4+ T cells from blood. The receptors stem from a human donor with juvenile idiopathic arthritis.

CDR3 DNA sequence: TGTGCCAGCAGCCAAGAAAGACAGAGTCCCTACGAGCAGTACTTC. Protein sequence: CASSQERQSPYEQYF. The chain links TRBV4-2 to TRBJ2-7; TRBD1 might be the D (5 bases). The CDR3 runs to 15 residues. CDR1 is LGHNA, CDR2 YNFKEQ, per germline. V lost 0 bases, J lost 2 bases, and 11 bases lay in between.

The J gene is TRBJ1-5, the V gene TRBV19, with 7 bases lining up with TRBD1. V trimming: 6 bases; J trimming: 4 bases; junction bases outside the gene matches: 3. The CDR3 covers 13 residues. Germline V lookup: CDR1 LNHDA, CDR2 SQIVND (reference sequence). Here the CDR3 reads CASSDRANQPQHF. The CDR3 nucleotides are TGTGCCAGTAGCGACAGGGCAAATCAGCCCCAGCATTTT.

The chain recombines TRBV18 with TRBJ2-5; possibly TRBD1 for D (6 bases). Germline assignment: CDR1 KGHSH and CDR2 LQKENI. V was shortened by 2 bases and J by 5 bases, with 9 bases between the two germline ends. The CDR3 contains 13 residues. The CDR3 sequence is CASSPDRMETQYF. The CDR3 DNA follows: TGTGCCAGCTCACCAGACAGGATGGAGACCCAGTACTTC.

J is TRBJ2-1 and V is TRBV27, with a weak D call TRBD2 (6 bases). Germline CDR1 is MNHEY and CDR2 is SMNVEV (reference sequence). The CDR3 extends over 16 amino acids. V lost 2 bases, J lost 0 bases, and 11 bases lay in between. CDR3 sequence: CASSLRGKSSYNEQFF. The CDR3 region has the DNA TGTGCCAGCAGTTTACGCGGGAAGAGCTCCTACAATGAGCAGTTCTTC.

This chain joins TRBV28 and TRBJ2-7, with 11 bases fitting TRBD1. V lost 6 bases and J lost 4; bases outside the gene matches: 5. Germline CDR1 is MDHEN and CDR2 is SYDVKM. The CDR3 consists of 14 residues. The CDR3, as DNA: TGTGCCAGCAGGAAAGGACAGGGGGCTTACGAGCAGTACTTC. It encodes CASRKGQGAYEQYF.